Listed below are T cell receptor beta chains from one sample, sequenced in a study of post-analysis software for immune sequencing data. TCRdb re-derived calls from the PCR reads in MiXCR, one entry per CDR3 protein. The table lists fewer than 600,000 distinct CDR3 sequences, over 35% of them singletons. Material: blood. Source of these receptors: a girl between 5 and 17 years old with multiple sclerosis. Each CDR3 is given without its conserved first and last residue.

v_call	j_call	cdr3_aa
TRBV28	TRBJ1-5	ASSSRDLLNQPQH
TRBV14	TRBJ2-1	ASSLPGQIISYNEQF
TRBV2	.	ASSDIGYEQY
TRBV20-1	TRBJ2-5	SARNHLARLQETQY
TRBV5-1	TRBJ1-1	ASSPLGAKNTEAF
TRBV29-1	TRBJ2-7	SVVRGYEQY
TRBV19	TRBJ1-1	ASSAAGTGNTEAF
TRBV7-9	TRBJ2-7	ASSSTGTGYEQY
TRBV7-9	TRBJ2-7	ASSPLSSGRAYEQY
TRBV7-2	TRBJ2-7	ASSLALAGNYEQY
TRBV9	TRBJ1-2	ASSIRPTHGYT
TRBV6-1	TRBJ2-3	ASSGLAGETDTRY
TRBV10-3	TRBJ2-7	AIRESARGNEQY
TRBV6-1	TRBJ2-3	ASSVGGVGTRSTDTQY
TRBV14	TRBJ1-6	ASSQDGDWFSPLH
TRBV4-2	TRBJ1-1	ASSPRQGGTEAF
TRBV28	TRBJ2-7	ASSREGLNYEQY
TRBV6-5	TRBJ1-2	ASSAANYGYT
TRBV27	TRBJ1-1	ASRSSNTEAF
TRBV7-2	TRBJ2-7	ASSLTSGSAQY
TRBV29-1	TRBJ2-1	SVDRQSYNEQF
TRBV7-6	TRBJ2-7	ASSSQDRGPYEQY
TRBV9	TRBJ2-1	ASSVGSVLIYNEQF
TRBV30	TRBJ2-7	AWSAGSGYEQY
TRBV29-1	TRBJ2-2	SVEAAGVGELF
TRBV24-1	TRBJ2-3	ATSDPFGTQY
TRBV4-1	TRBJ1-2	ASSQGEGGPNYGYT
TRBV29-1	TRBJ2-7	SARGALGDEQY
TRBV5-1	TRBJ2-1	ASTWLGGTGQHEQF
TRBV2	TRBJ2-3	AGGLANTDTQY
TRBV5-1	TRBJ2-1	ASSLVGRVPYNEQF
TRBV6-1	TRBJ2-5	ASTRTGRETQY
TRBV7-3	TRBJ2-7	ASSLGARGTYEQY
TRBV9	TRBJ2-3	ASSEGTSGLSTDTQY
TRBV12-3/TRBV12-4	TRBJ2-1	ASSPPDREQF
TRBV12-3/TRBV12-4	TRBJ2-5	ASSFGRDRGGETQY
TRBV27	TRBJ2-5	ASSRSGRQETQY
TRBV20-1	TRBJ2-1	SARGVSGIYNEQF
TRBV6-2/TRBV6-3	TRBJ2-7	ASSKYRGLQSYEQY
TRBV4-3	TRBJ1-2	ASSQQTGAYGYT
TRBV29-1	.	SVLRGEQY
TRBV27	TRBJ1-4	ASSQQGKGEKLF
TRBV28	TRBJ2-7	ASSLRHRGIAPNYEQY
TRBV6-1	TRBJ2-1	ASNTGTSVGEQF
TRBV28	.	ASSRDIYEQY
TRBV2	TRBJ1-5	ASSEAGALNQPQH
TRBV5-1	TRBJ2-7	ASSSGTGHYEQY
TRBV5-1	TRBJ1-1	ASSLRRDPDPEAF
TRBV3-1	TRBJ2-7	ASSQAPRGRYEQY
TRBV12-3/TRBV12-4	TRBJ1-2	ASRDPTRDVGGYT
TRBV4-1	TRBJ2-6	ASSQHGVSGANVLT
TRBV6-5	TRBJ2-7	ASRPGLAGEQY
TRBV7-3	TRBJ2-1	ASSLTFGEQF
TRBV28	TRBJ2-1	ASSSIPGTSFTYNEQF
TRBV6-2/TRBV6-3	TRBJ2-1	ASSPGARDYNEQF
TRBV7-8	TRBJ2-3	ASSRGTGWADTQY
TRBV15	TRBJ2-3	ATSRDDWTFSTDTQY
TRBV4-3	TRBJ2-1	ASSQESQGRYNEQF
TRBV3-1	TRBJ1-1	ASSQRTGVTEAF
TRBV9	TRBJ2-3	ASSVEAGQDTQY